This TCR beta chain is drawn from a study of control samples from healthy donors and cancer patients (dated by TCRdb to the early 2020s). The V and J ends are trimmed by 1 base and 1 base, leaving 7 bases between them. From cysteine to phenylalanine, the CDR3 is 14 amino acids long. Only CDR3 DNA remains: 42 bases, in frame from the first base. CDR1 and CDR2, looked up from the germline V gene, are MGHDK and SYGVNS. As to this clone: Its antigen is currently not known. It has no much larger one-base neighbor in the sample; base qualities were not kept.

The library came from the immunoSEQ multiplex PCR assay. As stored in TCRdb, this immuneACCESS dataset retains in-frame rearrangements with V and J assigned. A fraction of the clones does not appear; measured against another copy, unresolved V genes explain less than half of the discrepancy, and the remainder lacks a known reason. This sample comprises about 99,000 clones, 75% to 90% of them detected only once. Roughly 19% of the sample belongs to the ten largest clones. The sequence was obtained from a man aged 55 to 69 with lung cancer. Specimen: PBMCs. The sequence is built from TRBV25-1 and TRBJ2-5, with no reliable assignment of the D segment. The nucleotide sequence is TGTGCCAGCAGTGAATGGGTGGGCCAAGAGACCCAGTACTTC. Translated, it gives CASSEWVGQETQYF.